The 4 T cell receptor beta chains below were found in one sample sequenced in a study of blood T cells in healthy people across ages (dated by TCRdb to 2013 to 2016). Receptor libraries were prepared by 5' RACE. The run used an Illumina HiSeq 2500. A second roughly 6 to 12 cycle PCR used a sample-barcoded 5' primer and a J-beta primer mix. TCRdb reprocessing: public reads trimmed at Q25 with fastp, clones called with MiXCR, in-frame beta chains kept. All rows with the same CDR3 protein become a single entry with the most common DNA and genes. This sample has roughly 1 million distinct CDR3 sequences in its table, and under 30% of those were observed once. The leading ten clones occupy around 0.75% of the sample. The data were also submitted as part of a second study, on T cells of mothers and their children.

The source material was blood. The receptor source for this set is a girl aged 2 to 9 in good health.

J is TRBJ1-1 and V is TRBV11-2; perhaps TRBD1 as D (6 bases). This CDR3 is 16 amino acids long. Per germline, CDR1 SGHAT and CDR2 FQNNGV. V lost 3 bases to trimming and J lost 2 bases, with 16 bases between them. The CDR3 region is CASSFWTVRGNTEAFF. CDR3 nucleotides: TGTGCCAGCAGCTTTTGGACAGTCCGCGGTAACACTGAAGCTTTCTTT.

This clonotype was seen only a few times. The chain joins TRBV20-1 to TRBJ2-5, with a tentative D call TRBD2 (5 bases). The CDR3 is made up of 13 amino acids. CDR1 DFQATT and CDR2 SNEGSKA come from the germline V gene (reference sequence). V dropped 2 bases and J dropped 2 bases, with 9 bases sitting between them. CDR3 in DNA: TGCAGTGCTAGAATCGGACTTCAAGAGACCCAGTACTTC. It specifies CSARIGLQETQYF.

V gene TRBV20-1 combines with J gene TRBJ2-5; 12 nucleotides match TRBD1. Germline CDR1 reads DFQATT; CDR2 reads SNEGSKA (reference sequence). The CDR3 has 17 amino acids. After removal of 6 bases from V and 6 bases from J, the junction contained 17 bases not matched to a gene. CDR3 in DNA: TGCAGTGCCCCCGGGACAGGGGGCAGGGAATTTAAGAAGACCCAGTACTTC. Encoded protein: CSAPGTGGREFKKTQYF.

V usage is TRBV7-9 and J usage is TRBJ2-3; a weak D match, TRBD2 (5 bases). The germline V and J ends were trimmed by 5 bases and 0 bases, with 9 bases remaining between them. There are 14 residues in the CDR3. Germline CDR1 SEHNR, CDR2 FQNEAQ (reference sequence). The CDR3 loop is CASSGGWSTDTQYF. DNA of the CDR3: TGTGCCAGCAGCGGCGGGTGGAGCACAGATACGCAGTATTTT.